This T cell receptor (beta chain) appears in the sequencing data of a study of blood T cell repertoires in COVID-19. Background on the study: There were acute and convalescent COVID-19 samples, and they came from the United States, Italy and Spain. In each case, the material was cDNA or gDNA derived from T cells, B-cell-depleted T cells, or PBMCs.

Germline V lookup: CDR1 SGHNT, CDR2 YYREEE (reference sequence). The CDR3 runs to 15 residues. The V gene end was trimmed by 2 bases and the J gene end by 1 base; junction bases not matched to a gene: 1. Per the study methods: Estimation of nucleated cell counts relied on the amplification of reference gene primers. The data were produced by immunoSEQ multiplex PCR, yet TCRdb's version contains in-frame clones alone and is incomplete. V, J and clone size are taken as reported in that table, and D and trimming were inferred from the DNA itself. The top ten clones hold around 4.5% of a sample with roughly 68,000 clones, 88% of them seen once.

This receptor was taken from a human donor in a cohort sampled during active COVID-19. The chain employs TRBV5-4 and TRBJ2-3; 10 bases fit TRBD1. The sample was peripheral blood. For the CDR3, the DNA is TGTGCCAGCAGCTTCGGACAGGGGGGCACAGATACGCAGTATTTT. Its protein product is CASSFGQGGTDTQYF.